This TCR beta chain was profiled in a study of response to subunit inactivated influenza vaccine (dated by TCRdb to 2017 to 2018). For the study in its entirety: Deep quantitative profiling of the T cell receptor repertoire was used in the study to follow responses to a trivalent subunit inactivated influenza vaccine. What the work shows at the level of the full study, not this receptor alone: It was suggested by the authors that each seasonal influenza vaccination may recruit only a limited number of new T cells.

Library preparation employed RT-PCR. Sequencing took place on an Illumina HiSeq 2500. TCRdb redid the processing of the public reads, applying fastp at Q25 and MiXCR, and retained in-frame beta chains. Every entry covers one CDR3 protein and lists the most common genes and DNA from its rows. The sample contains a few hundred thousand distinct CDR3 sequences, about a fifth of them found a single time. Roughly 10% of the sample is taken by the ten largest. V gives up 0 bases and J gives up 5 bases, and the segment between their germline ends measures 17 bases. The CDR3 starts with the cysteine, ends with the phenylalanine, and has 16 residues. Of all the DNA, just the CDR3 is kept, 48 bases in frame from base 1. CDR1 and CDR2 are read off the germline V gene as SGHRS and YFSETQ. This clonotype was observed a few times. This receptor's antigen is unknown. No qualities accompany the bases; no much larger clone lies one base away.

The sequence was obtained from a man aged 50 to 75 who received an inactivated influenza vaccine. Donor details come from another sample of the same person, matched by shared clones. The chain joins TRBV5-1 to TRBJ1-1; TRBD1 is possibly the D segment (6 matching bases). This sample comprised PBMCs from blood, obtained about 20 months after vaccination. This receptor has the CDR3 CASSLVGQKKNTEAFF. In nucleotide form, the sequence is TGCGCCAGCAGCTTGGTTGGACAGAAGAAGAATACTGAAGCTTTCTTT.